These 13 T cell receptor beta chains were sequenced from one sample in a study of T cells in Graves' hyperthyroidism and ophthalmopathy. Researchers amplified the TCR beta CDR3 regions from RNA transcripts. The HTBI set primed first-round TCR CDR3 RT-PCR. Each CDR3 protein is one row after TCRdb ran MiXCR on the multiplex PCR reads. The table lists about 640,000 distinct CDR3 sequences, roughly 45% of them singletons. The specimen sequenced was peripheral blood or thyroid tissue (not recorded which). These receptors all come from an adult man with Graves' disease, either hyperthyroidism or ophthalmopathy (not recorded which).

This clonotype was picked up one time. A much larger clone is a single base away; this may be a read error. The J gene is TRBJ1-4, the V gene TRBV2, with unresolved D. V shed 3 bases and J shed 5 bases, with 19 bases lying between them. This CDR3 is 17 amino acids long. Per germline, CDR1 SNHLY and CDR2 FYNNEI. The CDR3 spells CASSDHTAGYANEKLFF. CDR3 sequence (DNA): TGTGCCAGCAGTGACCACACAGCGGGGTACGCCAATGAAAAACTGTTTTTT. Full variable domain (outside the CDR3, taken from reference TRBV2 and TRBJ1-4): EPEVTQTPSHQVTQMGQEVILRCVPISNHLYFYWYRQILGQKVEFLVSFYNNEISEKSEIFDDQFSVERPDGSNFTLKIRSTKLEDSAMYFCASSDHTAGYANEKLFFGSGTQLSVL.

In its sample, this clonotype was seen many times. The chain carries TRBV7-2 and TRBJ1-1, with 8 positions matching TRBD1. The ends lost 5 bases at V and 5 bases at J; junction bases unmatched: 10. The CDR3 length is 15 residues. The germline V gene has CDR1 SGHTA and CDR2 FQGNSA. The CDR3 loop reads CASSANRGVGTEAFF. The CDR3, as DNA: TGTGCCAGCAGCGCAAACAGGGGGGTGGGGACTGAAGCTTTCTTT.

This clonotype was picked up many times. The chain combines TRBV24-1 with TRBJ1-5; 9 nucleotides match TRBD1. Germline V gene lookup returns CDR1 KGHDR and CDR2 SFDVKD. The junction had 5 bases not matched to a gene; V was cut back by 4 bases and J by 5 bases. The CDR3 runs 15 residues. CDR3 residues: CATSDPGQGDQPQHF. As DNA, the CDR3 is TGTGCCACCAGTGACCCGGGACAGGGCGATCAGCCCCAGCATTTT.

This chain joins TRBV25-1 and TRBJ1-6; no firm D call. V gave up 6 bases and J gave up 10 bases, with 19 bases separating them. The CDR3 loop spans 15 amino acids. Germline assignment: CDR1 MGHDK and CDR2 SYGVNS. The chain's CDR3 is CASSSQEGSNSPLHF. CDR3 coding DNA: TGTGCCAGCAGCAGTCAGGAAGGGAGTAACTCACCCCTCCACTTT.

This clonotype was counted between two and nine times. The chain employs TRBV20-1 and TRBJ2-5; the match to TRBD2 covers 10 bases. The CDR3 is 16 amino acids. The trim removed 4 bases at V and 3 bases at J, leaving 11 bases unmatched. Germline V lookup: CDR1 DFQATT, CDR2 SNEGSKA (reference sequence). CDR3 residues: CSATSLNGLAEETQYF. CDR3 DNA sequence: TGCAGTGCTACCAGTCTAAATGGACTAGCGGAAGAGACCCAGTACTTC.

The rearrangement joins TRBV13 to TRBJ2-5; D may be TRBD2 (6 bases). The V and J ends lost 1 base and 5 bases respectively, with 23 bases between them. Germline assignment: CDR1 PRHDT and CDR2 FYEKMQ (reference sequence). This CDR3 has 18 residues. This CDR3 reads CASSLESRFGGSDETQYF. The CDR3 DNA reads TGTGCCAGCAGCTTAGAGTCCAGATTTGGGGGGAGTGACGAGACCCAGTACTTC.

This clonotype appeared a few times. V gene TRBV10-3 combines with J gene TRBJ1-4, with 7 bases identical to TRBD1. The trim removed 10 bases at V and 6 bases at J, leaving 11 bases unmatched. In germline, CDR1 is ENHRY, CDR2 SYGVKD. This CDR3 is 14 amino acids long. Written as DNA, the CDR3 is TGTGCCAGCAGACAGGGTGGGGGGGATGAAAAACTGTTTTTT. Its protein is CASRQGGGDEKLFF.

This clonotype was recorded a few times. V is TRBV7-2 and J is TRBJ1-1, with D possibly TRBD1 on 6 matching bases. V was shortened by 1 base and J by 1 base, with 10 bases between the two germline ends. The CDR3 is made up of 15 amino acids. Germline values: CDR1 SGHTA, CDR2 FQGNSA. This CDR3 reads CASSLVRRGNTEAFF. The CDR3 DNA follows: TGTGCCAGCAGCTTAGTTCGCAGGGGGAACACTGAAGCTTTCTTT.

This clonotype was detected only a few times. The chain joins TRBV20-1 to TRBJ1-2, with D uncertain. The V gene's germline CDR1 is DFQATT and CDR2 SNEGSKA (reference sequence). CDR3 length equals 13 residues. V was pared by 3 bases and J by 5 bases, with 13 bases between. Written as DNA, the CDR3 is TGCAGTGCTAGGGATCCGGATGGGTATGGCTACACCTTC. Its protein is CSARDPDGYGYTF.

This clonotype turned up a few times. The CDR3 nucleotides are TGTGCCAGCAGCGCGACTAGCGGGGGGGCCGGCGAGCAGTACTTC. Translation: CASSATSGGAGEQYF. The V call is TRBV7-8, the J call TRBJ2-7; 14 bases are shared with TRBD2. J was trimmed by 6 bases and V by 5 bases; bases with no gene match: 6. From germline, CDR1 is SGHVS and CDR2 FQNEAQ. This CDR3 contains 15 residues.

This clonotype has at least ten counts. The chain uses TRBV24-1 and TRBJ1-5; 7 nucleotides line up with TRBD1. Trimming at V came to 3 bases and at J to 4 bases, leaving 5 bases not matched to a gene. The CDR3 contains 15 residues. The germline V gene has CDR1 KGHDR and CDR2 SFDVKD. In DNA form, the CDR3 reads TGTGCCACCAGTGATACCGGGACAGATAATCAGCCCCAGCATTTT. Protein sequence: CATSDTGTDNQPQHF.

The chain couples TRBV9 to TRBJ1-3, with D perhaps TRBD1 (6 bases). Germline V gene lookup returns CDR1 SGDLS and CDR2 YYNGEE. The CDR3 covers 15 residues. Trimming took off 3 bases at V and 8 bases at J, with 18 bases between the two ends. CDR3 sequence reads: CASSDGTPKVDTIYF. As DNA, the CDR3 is TGTGCCAGCAGCGACGGGACACCCAAGGTAGACACCATATATTTT.

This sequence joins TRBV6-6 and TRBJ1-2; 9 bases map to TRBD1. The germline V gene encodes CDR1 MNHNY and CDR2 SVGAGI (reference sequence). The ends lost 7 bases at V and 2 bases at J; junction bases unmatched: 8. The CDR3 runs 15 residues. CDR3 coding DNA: TGTGCCAGCAATCCGGGACAGGGAGCCAACTATGGCTACACCTTC. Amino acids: CASNPGQGANYGYTF.